Below, 17 T cell receptor beta chains from the same sample are listed, as sequenced in a study of blood T cell repertoires in COVID-19. The assay was immunoSEQ multiplex PCR, and TCRdb's table has in-frame clones only and misses some. The sample gives 30,000 to 40,000 clones, about 90% of which show up once; around 14% is in the top ten. Sample: peripheral blood. These receptor sequences come from a woman younger than 45 in a cohort sampled during active COVID-19.

This chain uses TRBV9 with TRBJ1-4; D may be TRBD1 (5 bases). Germline V gene sequence: CDR1 SGDLS, CDR2 YYNGEE. The V and J ends lost 0 bases and 7 bases respectively, with 16 bases between them. The CDR3 is made up of 16 amino acids. CDR3 DNA sequence: TGTGCCAGCAGCGTAGGCCAGGGATTAAACGGTGAAAAACTGTTTTTT. Translated: CASSVGQGLNGEKLFF.

This chain uses TRBV18 with TRBJ1-2; 8 bases map to TRBD1. The CDR3 is 17 residues long. The V segment lost 6 bases and the J segment 2 bases; nucleotides outside the gene matches: 14. Per the germline V gene, CDR1 is KGHSH and CDR2 is LQKENI. DNA of the CDR3: TGTGCCAGCTCCAAAGGGCAGGGGGCTCTTCTGAACTATGGCTACACCTTC. This sequence encodes CASSKGQGALLNYGYTF.

V and J are TRBV5-4 and TRBJ2-5; D is uncertain. This CDR3 comprises 13 residues. Germline-derived CDR1 and CDR2 are SGHNT and YYREEE (reference sequence). The germline V and J ends were trimmed by 4 bases and 9 bases, with 16 bases remaining between them. The CDR3 nucleotides are TGTGCCAGCAGCCCCTCCGCATCCGAGGCCCAGTACTTC. It codes for CASSPSASEAQYF.

The rearrangement joins TRBV24-1 to TRBJ2-3; perhaps TRBD2 as D (6 bases). V lost 2 bases and J 5 bases, leaving 16 bases between the germline ends. Germline lookup yields CDR1 KGHDR and CDR2 SFDVKD. There are 16 residues in the CDR3. The CDR3 DNA is TGTGCCACCAGTGATTCCGTCAGCGGGCGCATAGATACGCAGTATTTT. Protein sequence: CATSDSVSGRIDTQYF.

In nucleotides, the CDR3 is TGTGCCAGCAGCTTAGCGGCGACAGGGGGTAGAAACGAGCAGTACTTC. Translation: CASSLAATGGRNEQYF. This rearrangement joins TRBV13 to TRBJ2-7; TRBD1 aligns across 9 bases. The germline V gene encodes CDR1 PRHDT and CDR2 FYEKMQ (reference sequence). CDR3 length: 16 amino acids. The V gene end was trimmed by 1 base and the J gene end by 5 bases; junction bases not matched to a gene: 9. Together with reference TRBV13 and TRBJ2-7, the CDR3 gives the full variable domain: AAGVIQSPRHLIKEKRETATLKCYPIPRHDTVYWYQQGPGQDPQFLISFYEKMQSDKGSIPDRFSAQQFSDYHSELNMSSLELGDSALYFCASSLAATGGRNEQYFGPGTRLTVT.

This chain joins TRBV18 and TRBJ2-1; 7 positions agree with TRBD2. This CDR3 is built from 13 residues. V was clipped by 4 bases and J by 7 bases; unmatched bases: 4. Germline V gene sequence: CDR1 KGHSH, CDR2 LQKENI. The CDR3, as DNA: TGTGCCAGCTCACTGGGGGGGTTGAATGAGCAGTTCTTC. Residues: CASSLGGLNEQFF.

The V and J genes are TRBV5-1 and TRBJ1-2, with D perhaps TRBD1 (6 bases). In germline, CDR1 is SGHRS, CDR2 YFSETQ. Trimming pared 6 bases from V and 3 bases from J, leaving 12 bases between. The length of the CDR3 is 13 residues. CDR3 bases: TGCGCCAGCACGGCACAGGGTGACTATGGCTACACCTTC. It encodes CASTAQGDYGYTF.

The chain couples TRBV7-2 to TRBJ2-7; tentatively, D is TRBD2 (6 bases). The germline V gene encodes CDR1 SGHTA and CDR2 FQGNSA. V was cut by 5 bases and J by 2 bases, with 10 bases left in between. The length of the CDR3 is 13 residues. The CDR3 protein is CASSALAPYEQYF. The CDR3 DNA reads as TGTGCCAGCAGCGCACTAGCTCCCTACGAGCAGTACTTC. Using reference TRBV7-2 and TRBJ2-7 for the parts outside the CDR3, the full variable domain is GAGVSQSPSNKVTEKGKDVELRCDPISGHTALYWYRQSLGQGLEFLIYFQGNSAPDKSGLPSDRFSAERTGGSVSTLTIQRTQQEDSAVYLCASSALAPYEQYFGPGTRLTVT.

V gene TRBV10-3 combines with J gene TRBJ2-1, with 7 bases that match TRBD2. With V trimmed by 7 bases and J by 7 bases, 7 bases remained unmatched. Germline V lookup: CDR1 ENHRY, CDR2 SYGVKD. CDR3 length: 13 amino acids. CDR3 region: CAITREVGNEQFF. In DNA, the CDR3 is TGTGCCATCACTCGGGAGGTGGGGAATGAGCAGTTCTTC.

In its sample, this clone is medium-sized. The same CDR3 also results from other DNA sequences found in this sample. The V call is TRBV7-9, the J call TRBJ1-6, with 9 bases that match TRBD1. Germline V gives CDR1 SEHNR, CDR2 FQNEAQ (reference sequence). The CDR3 extends over 16 amino acids. V shed 5 bases and J 3 bases; nucleotides not matched to a gene: 5. The CDR3 is CASSLGQGFYNSPLHF. CDR3 bases: TGTGCCAGCAGCCTTGGACAGGGGTTCTATAATTCACCCCTCCACTTT.

J is TRBJ2-7 and V is TRBV4-2; weak D call: TRBD1 (6 bases). V lost 4 bases, J lost 3 bases, and 10 bases lay in between. Germline V gives CDR1 LGHNA, CDR2 YNFKEQ. This CDR3 contains 13 residues. CDR3 in amino acids: CASSPTGSYEQYF. DNA of the CDR3: TGTGCCAGCAGCCCTACAGGGAGCTACGAGCAGTACTTC.

This clone has just a few counts. The chain uses TRBV7-9 and TRBJ1-2; D is undetermined. The CDR3 is made up of 14 amino acids. Germline V CDR1 and CDR2: SEHNR, FQNEAQ (reference sequence). Trimming removed 1 base at V and 6 bases at J, with 12 bases between. The CDR3 protein is CASSLGNQRDGYTF. The CDR3 DNA sequence: TGTGCCAGCAGCTTAGGTAACCAGCGGGATGGCTACACCTTC.

The chain combines TRBV28 with TRBJ2-3; D not resolved. The length of the CDR3 is 14 residues. Germline V gene lookup returns CDR1 MDHEN and CDR2 SYDVKM. Trimming pared 2 bases from V and 2 bases from J, leaving 8 bases between. CDR3 DNA: TGTGCCAGCAGTTTAGAACAGACCACAGATACGCAGTATTTT. Translation: CASSLEQTTDTQYF. The variable domain in full, completed from reference TRBV28 and TRBJ2-3, reads DVKVTQSSRYLVKRTGEKVFLECVQDMDHENMFWYRQDPGLGLRLIYFSYDVKMKEKGDIPEGYSVSREKKERFSLILESASTNQTSMYLCASSLEQTTDTQYFGPGTRLTVL.

This chain uses TRBV5-1 with TRBJ2-3; maybe TRBD1 (5 bases). CDR1 SGHRS and CDR2 YFSETQ come from the germline V gene. Trimming took 0 bases from V and 2 from J, leaving 7 bases between them. CDR3 size: 14 residues. The CDR3 reads CASSLGQITDTQYF. DNA for the CDR3: TGCGCCAGCAGCTTGGGACAGATCACAGATACGCAGTATTTT. Complete variable domain (other parts from reference TRBV5-1 and TRBJ2-3): KAGVTQTPRYLIKTRGQQVTLSCSPISGHRSVSWYQQTPGQGLQFLFEYFSETQRNKGNFPGRFSGRQFSNSRSEMNVSTLELGDSALYLCASSLGQITDTQYFGPGTRLTVL.

The V call is TRBV5-1, the J call TRBJ1-1, with TRBD1 identical over 7 bases. Germline V gene sequence: CDR1 SGHRS, CDR2 YFSETQ. The CDR3 has 16 amino acids. The ends lost 4 bases at V and 4 bases at J; junction bases unmatched: 13. In DNA form, the CDR3 reads TGCGCCAGCAGCCCCTGGGCGACAGGGCAGGTCACTGAAGCTTTCTTT. It encodes CASSPWATGQVTEAFF.

The chain uses TRBV18 and TRBJ2-2, with D perhaps TRBD2 (5 bases). The CDR3 covers 14 residues. Germline V lookup: CDR1 KGHSH, CDR2 LQKENI. Trimming left V 1 base short and J 4 bases short, with 7 bases between. The CDR3 nucleotides read TGTGCCAGCTCACCACTTAGCGCCACCGGGGAGCTGTTTTTT. Its translation is CASSPLSATGELFF.

The sample holds one count of this clone. The V gene is TRBV29-1, the J gene TRBJ2-7; 7 bases map to TRBD2. Germline CDR1 SQVTM, CDR2 ANQGSEA. Unmatched junction bases numbered 7, after V lost 4 bases and J lost 1 base. This CDR3 is 14 amino acids long. The CDR3 spells CSVAGGGRSYEQYF. DNA for the CDR3: TGCAGCGTTGCTGGGGGAGGGAGGTCCTACGAGCAGTACTTC.